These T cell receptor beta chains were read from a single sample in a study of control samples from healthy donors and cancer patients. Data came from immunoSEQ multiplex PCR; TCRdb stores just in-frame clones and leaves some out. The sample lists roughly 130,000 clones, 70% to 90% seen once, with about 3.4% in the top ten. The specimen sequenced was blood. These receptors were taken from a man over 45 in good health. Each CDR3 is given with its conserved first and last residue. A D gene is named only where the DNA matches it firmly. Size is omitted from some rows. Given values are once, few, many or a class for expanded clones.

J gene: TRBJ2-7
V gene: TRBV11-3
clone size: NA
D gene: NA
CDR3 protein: CASSLFGTRGYEQYF
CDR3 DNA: TGTGCCAGCAGCTTATTCGGAACCAGGGGATACGAGCAGTACTTC

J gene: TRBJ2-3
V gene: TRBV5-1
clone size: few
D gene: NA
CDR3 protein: CASSLGAGSGADTQYF
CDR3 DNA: TGCGCCAGCAGCTTGGGTGCGGGGTCCGGCGCAGATACGCAGTATTTT

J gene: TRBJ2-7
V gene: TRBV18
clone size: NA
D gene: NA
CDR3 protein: CASSPFDGHYEQYF
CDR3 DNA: TGTGCCAGCTCACCATTCGACGGCCACTACGAGCAGTACTTC

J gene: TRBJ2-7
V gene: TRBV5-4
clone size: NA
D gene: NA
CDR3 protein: CAWALGNDYEQYF
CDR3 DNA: TGTGCCTGGGCCCTTGGAAACGACTACGAGCAGTACTTC

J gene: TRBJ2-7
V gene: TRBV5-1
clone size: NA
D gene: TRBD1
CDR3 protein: CASSGTGGYEQYF
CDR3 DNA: TGCGCCAGCAGCGGGACAGGGGGCTACGAGCAGTACTTC

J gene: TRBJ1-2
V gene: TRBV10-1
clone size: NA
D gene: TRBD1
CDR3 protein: CASSPDRFYGYTF
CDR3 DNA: TGCGCCAGCAGTCCGGACAGGTTCTATGGCTACACCTTC

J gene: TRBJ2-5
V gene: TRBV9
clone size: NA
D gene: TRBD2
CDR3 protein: CASSAPNGQRGSWVQETQYF
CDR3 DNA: TGTGCCAGCAGCGCACCTAATGGCCAGCGGGGGTCATGGGTACAAGAGACCCAGTACTTC

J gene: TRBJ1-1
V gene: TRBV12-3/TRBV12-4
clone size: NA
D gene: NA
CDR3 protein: CASSLVGQDKAFF
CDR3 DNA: TGTGCCAGCAGTTTGGTGGGCCAAGATAAAGCTTTCTTT

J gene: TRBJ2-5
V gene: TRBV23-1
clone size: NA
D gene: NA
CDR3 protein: CASSQSGRATTGSEETQYF
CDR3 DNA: TGCGCCAGCAGTCAATCTGGTAGGGCTACAACAGGGTCGGAAGAGACCCAGTACTTC

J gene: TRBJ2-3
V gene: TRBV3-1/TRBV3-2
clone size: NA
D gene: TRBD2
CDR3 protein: CASSQGLAGASDTQYF
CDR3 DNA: TGTGCCAGCAGCCAAGGACTAGCGGGGGCCTCAGATACGCAGTATTTT

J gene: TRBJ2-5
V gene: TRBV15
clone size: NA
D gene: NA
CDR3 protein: CATSRDRASGETQYF
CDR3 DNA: TGTGCCACCAGCAGAGATCGGGCCAGCGGGGAGACCCAGTACTTC

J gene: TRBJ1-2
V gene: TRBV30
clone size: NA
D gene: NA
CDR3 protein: CTGGRLGYGYTF
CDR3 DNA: TGTACCGGGGGGCGGTTAGGATATGGCTACACCTTC

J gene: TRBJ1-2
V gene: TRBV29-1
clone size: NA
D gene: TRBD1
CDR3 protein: CSVDVWAGGWGGYTF
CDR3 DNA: TGCAGCGTTGACGTATGGGCAGGGGGCTGGGGTGGCTACACCTTC

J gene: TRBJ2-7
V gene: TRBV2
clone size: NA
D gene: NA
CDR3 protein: CASSGATIYEQYF
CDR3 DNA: TGTGCCAGCAGTGGCGCCACCATCTACGAGCAGTACTTC

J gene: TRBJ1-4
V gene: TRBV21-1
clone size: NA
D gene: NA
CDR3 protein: CASSKGTGTGRCDEKLFF
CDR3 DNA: TGTGCCAGCAGCAAAGGAACCGGGACAGGGCGATGCGATGAAAAACTGTTTTTT

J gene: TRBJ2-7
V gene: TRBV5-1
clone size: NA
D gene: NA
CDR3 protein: CASSLETSYEQYF
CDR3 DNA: TGCGCCAGCAGCTTGGAGACTAGCTACGAGCAGTACTTC

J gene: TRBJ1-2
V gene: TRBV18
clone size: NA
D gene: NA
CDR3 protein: CASSLRTESYGYTF
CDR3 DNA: TGTGCCAGCTCGCTCCGGACGGAAAGCTATGGCTACACCTTC

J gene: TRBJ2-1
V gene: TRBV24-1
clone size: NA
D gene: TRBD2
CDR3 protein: CATAARGGYNEQFF
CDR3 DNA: TGTGCCACAGCCGCGCGGGGGGGTTACAATGAGCAGTTCTTC

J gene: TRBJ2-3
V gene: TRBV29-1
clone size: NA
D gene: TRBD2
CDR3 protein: CSVEGTSGATDTQYF
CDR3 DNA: TGCAGCGTTGAGGGGACTAGCGGGGCCACAGATACGCAGTATTTT

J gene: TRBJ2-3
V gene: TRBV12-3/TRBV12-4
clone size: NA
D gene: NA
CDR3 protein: CASSLMTPGTQYF
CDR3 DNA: TGTGCCAGCAGTTTAATGACCCCGGGTACGCAGTATTTT

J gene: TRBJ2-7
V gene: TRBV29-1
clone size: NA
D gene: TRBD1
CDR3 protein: CSVATGGPGLEQYF
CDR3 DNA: TGCAGCGTCGCAACAGGGGGTCCGGGTTTAGAGCAGTACTTC

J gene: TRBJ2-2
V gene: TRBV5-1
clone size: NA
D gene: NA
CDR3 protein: CASSLDRKATGELFF
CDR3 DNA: TGCGCCAGCAGCTTGGACAGAAAGGCCACCGGGGAGCTGTTTTTT

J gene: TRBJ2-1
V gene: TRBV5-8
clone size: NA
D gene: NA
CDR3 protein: CASSFQGSSYNEQFF
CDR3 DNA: TGTGCCAGCAGCTTTCAGGGTAGCTCCTACAATGAGCAGTTCTTC

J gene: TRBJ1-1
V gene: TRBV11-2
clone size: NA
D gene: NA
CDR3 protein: CASSTPRGGVLVNTEAFF
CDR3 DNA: TGTGCCAGCAGCACACCCAGGGGTGGCGTCCTGGTGAACACTGAAGCTTTCTTT

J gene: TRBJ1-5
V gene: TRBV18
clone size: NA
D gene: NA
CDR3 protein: CASSPTDRNYQPQHF
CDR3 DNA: TGTGCCAGCTCTCCAACCGACAGGAATTATCAGCCCCAGCATTTT